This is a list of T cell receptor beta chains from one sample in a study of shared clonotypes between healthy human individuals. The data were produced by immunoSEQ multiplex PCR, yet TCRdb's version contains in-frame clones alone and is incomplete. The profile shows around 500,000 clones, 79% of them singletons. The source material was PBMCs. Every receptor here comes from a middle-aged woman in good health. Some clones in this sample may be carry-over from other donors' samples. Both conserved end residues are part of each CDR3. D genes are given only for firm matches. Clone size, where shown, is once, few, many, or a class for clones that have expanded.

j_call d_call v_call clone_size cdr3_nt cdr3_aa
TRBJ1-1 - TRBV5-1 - TGCGCCAGCAGGACGCCGCGGGGAGACATGAACACTGAAGCTTTCTTT CASRTPRGDMNTEAFF
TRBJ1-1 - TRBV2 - TGTGCCAGCAGGTCACAGGGTGAAGCTTTCTTT CASRSQGEAFF
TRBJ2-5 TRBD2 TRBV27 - TGTGCCAGCAGTACGGGAGGGCGGGAGACCCAGTACTTC CASSTGGRETQYF
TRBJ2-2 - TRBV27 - TGTGCCAGCAGTTTGGCGGCGACCGGGGAGCTGTTTTTT CASSLAATGELFF
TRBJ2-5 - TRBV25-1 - TGTGCCAGCAGTGAAGGGCAGAAGACCCAGTACTTC CASSEGQKTQYF
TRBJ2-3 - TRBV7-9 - TGTGCCAGCAGCTTAGCGCAACTAGGTTCTATCCCAGATACGCAGTATTTT CASSLAQLGSIPDTQYF
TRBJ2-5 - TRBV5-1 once TGCGCCAGCAGCTTGGGGGTCTTGGCCCGCGGAGAGGGCGAGACCCAGTACTTC CASSLGVLARGEGETQYF
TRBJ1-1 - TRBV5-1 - TGCGCCAGCAGCAGTAAAGGGCCAACGAACACTGAAGCTTTCTTT CASSSKGPTNTEAFF
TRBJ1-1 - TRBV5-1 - TGCGCCAGCAGCAGCCACGCCGACACTGAAGCTTTCTTT CASSSHADTEAFF
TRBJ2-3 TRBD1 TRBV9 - TGTGCCAGCAGCGAGGGACAGGGGGCTTATACGCAGTATTTT CASSEGQGAYTQYF
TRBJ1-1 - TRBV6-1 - TGTGCCAGCAGTGCCGGAATCCCAAACACTGAAGCTTTCTTT CASSAGIPNTEAFF
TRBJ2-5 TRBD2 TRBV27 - TGTGCCAGCAGTTTATCGGGCCCCGGGACTAGCGGACCGCCGGAGACCCAGTACTTC CASSLSGPGTSGPPETQYF
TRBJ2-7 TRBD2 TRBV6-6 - TGTGCCAGCAGGCCTAGCGGGAGGGCCGACGAGCAGTACTTC CASRPSGRADEQYF
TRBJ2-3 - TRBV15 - TGTGCCACCAGCAGAGATCGGCCCACGGGGGATACGCAGTATTTT CATSRDRPTGDTQYF
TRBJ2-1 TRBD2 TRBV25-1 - TGTGCCAGCAGAGGGACTAGCGGGAATCCTTCCTACAATGAGCAGTTCTTC CASRGTSGNPSYNEQFF
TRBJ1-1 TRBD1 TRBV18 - TGTGCCAGCTCACCCGGACAGGGGGCTGAAGCTTTCTTT CASSPGQGAEAFF
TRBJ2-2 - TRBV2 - TGTGCCAGCAGTGAAACTCCCACCGGGGAGCTGTTTTTT CASSETPTGELFF
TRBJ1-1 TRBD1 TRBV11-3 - TGTGCCAGCAGCCCAGGAGGGGGCAGGGCGGCTGAAGCTTTCTTT CASSPGGGRAAEAFF
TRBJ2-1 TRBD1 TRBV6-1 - TGTGCCAGCAGTGATCGACAGGGCGATGAGCAGTTCTTC CASSDRQGDEQFF
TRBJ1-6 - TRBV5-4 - TGTGCCAGCAGCCCAGGGGTCGGAGCGAATTCACCCCTCCACTTT CASSPGVGANSPLHF
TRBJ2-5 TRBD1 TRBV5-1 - TGCGCCAGCAGCGGGGACAGGGTGGAGACCCAGTACTTC CASSGDRVETQYF
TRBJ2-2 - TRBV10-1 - TGCGCCAGCAGTGATCCCAGGGGAAGCACCGGGGAGCTGTTTTTT CASSDPRGSTGELFF
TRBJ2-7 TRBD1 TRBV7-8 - TGTGCCAGCAGCATTGACAGGGTTGGGAACGAGCAGTACTTC CASSIDRVGNEQYF
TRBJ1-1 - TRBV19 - TGTGCCAGTAGTATAGGACAGCAAAAAGCTTTCTTT CASSIGQQKAFF
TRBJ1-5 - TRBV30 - TGTGCCTGGAGTAGGGGGACTCAGGATAGCAATCAGCCCCAACATTTT CAWSRGTQDSNQPQHF
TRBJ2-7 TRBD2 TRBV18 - TGTGCCAGCTCACCCAGCGGGATCCACTACGAGCAGTACTTC CASSPSGIHYEQYF
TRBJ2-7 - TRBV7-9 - TGTGCCAGCAGCCCCCGCTCCTACGAGCAGTACTTC CASSPRSYEQYF
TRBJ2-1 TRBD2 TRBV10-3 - TGTGCCATCAGTGTGACTAGCGGCCCTTCTAATGAGCAGTTCTTC CAISVTSGPSNEQFF
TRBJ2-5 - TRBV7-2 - TGTGCCAGCAGCTGGGCAGCGACCAAGACCCAAGAGACCCAGTACTTC CASSWAATKTQETQYF
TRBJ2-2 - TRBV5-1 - TGCGCCAGCAGCTCCCACAGGGGAGGCACCGGGGAGCTGTTTTTT CASSSHRGGTGELFF
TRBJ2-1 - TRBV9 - TGTGCCAGCAGCTTCGACTACTCCTACAATGAGCAGTTCTTC CASSFDYSYNEQFF
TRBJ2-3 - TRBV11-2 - TGTGCCAGCAGCTTAGTGAGGGGTGATACGCAGTATTTT CASSLVRGDTQYF
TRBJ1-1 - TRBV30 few TGTGCCTGGGATAGCGGGATGAACACTGAAGCTTTCTTT CAWDSGMNTEAFF
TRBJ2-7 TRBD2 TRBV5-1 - TGCGCCAGCAGCTTGCCCCTAGCGGGAGGAAGCCGGGACGAGCAGTACTTC CASSLPLAGGSRDEQYF
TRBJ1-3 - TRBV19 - TGTGCCAGTAGTATCGTGTCAGGGAGCTCTGGAAACACCATATATTTT CASSIVSGSSGNTIYF